This entry lists 16 T cell receptor beta chains sequenced from one sample in a study of breast tumors, draining lymph nodes, adjacent tissues. TCRdb ran MiXCR on the multiplex PCR reads and lists one entry per CDR3 protein. The table has roughly 80,000 distinct CDR3 sequences, roughly a fifth seen once. The lymph nodes were axillary draining lymph nodes from breast cancer patients. The sequenced sample consisted of axillary lymph node tissue. These receptors originate from a female donor with breast cancer. Some clones in this sample may be carry-over from other donors' samples.

There are many counts of this clonotype. The rearrangement links TRBV14 to TRBJ2-3; tentative D call: TRBD1 (5 bases). The CDR3 contains 14 residues. CDR1 and CDR2 (germline): SGHDN, FVKESK. V lost 1 base, J lost 2 bases, and 7 bases lay in between. The CDR3 protein is CASSQGRVTDTQYF. As DNA, the CDR3 is TGTGCCAGCAGCCAAGGCAGGGTCACAGATACGCAGTATTTT. The entire variable domain, with the rest obtained from reference TRBV14 and TRBJ2-3, is as follows: EAGVTQFPSHSVIEKGQTVTLRCDPISGHDNLYWYRRVMGKEIKFLLHFVKESKQDESGMPNNRFLAERTGGTYSTLKVQPAELEDSGVYFCASSQGRVTDTQYFGPGTRLTVL.

The chain combines TRBV28 with TRBJ1-2; a weak D match, TRBD1 (6 bases). Germline loops: CDR1 MDHEN, CDR2 SYDVKM. V was trimmed by 7 bases and J by 3 bases, leaving 9 bases between them. CDR3 length equals 12 residues. The CDR3 region has the DNA TGTGCCAGCAACAGGGTCGACTATGGCTACACCTTC. Amino acid sequence: CASNRVDYGYTF.

This clonotype was counted many times. V is TRBV6-5 and J is TRBJ1-6, with no clear D. The CDR3 has 16 amino acids. CDR1 is MNHEY and CDR2 is SVGAGI in the germline V gene. V was cut by 6 bases and J by 2 bases, with 14 bases left in between. The DNA for the CDR3 is TGTGCCAGCAGCCCCCGTAGGGTGGCCTATAATTCACCCCTCCACTTT. Protein sequence: CASSPRRVAYNSPLHF.

The chain combines TRBV28 with TRBJ2-1; TRBD1 matches 9 bases. The V and J ends lost 6 bases and 6 bases, in that order; junction bases with no gene match: 6. The CDR3 runs 14 residues. CDR1 and CDR2 (germline): MDHEN, SYDVKM. CDR3 protein: CASSFTGGINEQFF. As DNA, the CDR3 is TGTGCCAGCAGCTTCACAGGGGGCATCAATGAGCAGTTCTTC.

This clonotype was observed many times. The J gene is TRBJ2-7, the V gene TRBV20-1; 11 nucleotides align to TRBD2. Per germline, CDR1 DFQATT and CDR2 SNEGSKA (reference sequence). The CDR3 contains 17 residues. J lost 3 bases, V lost 0 bases, and 10 bases had no gene match. The CDR3 sequence: CSARDVTDSGRVYEQYF. As DNA, the CDR3 is TGCAGTGCTAGAGATGTGACCGATAGCGGGAGGGTCTACGAGCAGTACTTC.

To note about this clonotype: A much larger clone lies a single base off, so this may be a read error. The J gene is TRBJ2-3, the V gene TRBV7-2; unclear D gene. The CDR3 runs 16 residues. Germline values: CDR1 SGHTA, CDR2 FQGNSA. CDR3 residues: CACSLNQALSTDTQYF. DNA of the CDR3: TGTGCCTGCAGCTTAAACCAGGCTCTTAGCACAGATACGCAGTATTTT.

This clonotype was recorded many times. The rearrangement joins TRBV5-8 to TRBJ2-1; 11 bases map to TRBD2. The junction had 7 bases not matched to a gene; V was cut back by 0 bases and J by 5 bases. Germline CDR1 is SGHTS and CDR2 is YDEGEE. CDR3 length: 17 residues. CDR3 bases: TGTGCCAGCAGCTTGGGGGCGACTAGCGGGGCCCACAATGAGCAGTTCTTC. Residues: CASSLGATSGAHNEQFF.

This clonotype was recorded at least ten times. V gene TRBV20-1 combines with J gene TRBJ2-7, with TRBD2 matching 10 bases. This CDR3 is built from 14 residues. Losses at the gene ends were 5 bases for V and 0 bases for J; bases not matched to a gene: 4. The germline V gene encodes CDR1 DFQATT and CDR2 SNEGSKA (reference sequence). CDR3 residues: CSAALAGLSYEQYF. The CDR3, as DNA: TGCAGTGCTGCACTAGCGGGGCTCTCCTACGAGCAGTACTTC.

The CDR3 DNA reads TGTGCCTGGAGTGTACCCGGCAGTGACCAGCATTTT. Protein sequence: CAWSVPGSDQHF. V usage is TRBV30 and J usage is TRBJ1-5; D uncertain. Germline V lookup: CDR1 GTSNPN, CDR2 SVGIG (reference sequence). The CDR3 consists of 12 residues. V was trimmed by 0 bases and J by 12 bases, leaving 12 bases between them.

In this sample, this clonotype turned up many times. The chain employs TRBV20-1 and TRBJ2-7, with D possibly TRBD2 on 6 matching bases. This CDR3 comprises 13 residues. The V gene's germline CDR1 is DFQATT and CDR2 SNEGSKA (reference sequence). Trimming removed 3 bases from V and 4 bases from J, with 13 bases in between. CDR3 DNA: TGCAGTGCTAGTGAGGGACTGCAATACGAGCAGTACTTC. Translation gives CSASEGLQYEQYF.

This clonotype was seen many times. J is TRBJ2-7 and V is TRBV5-1; 7 bases agree with TRBD1. Germline V lookup: CDR1 SGHRS, CDR2 YFSETQ. CDR3 size: 13 residues. The V segment lost 3 bases and the J segment 2 bases; nucleotides outside the gene matches: 2. The CDR3, as DNA: TGCGCCAGCAGCTCTACAGGGGCCTACGAGCAGTACTTC. Its translation: CASSSTGAYEQYF.

This clonotype was counted at least ten times. The chain links TRBV6-1 to TRBJ2-6; D not certain. V lost 7 bases, J lost 2 bases, and 6 bases lay in between. The CDR3 consists of 13 residues. Germline V lookup: CDR1 MNHNS, CDR2 SASEGT. The CDR3 spells CASNEAGANVLTF. The CDR3 coding sequence is TGTGCCAGCAATGAGGCTGGGGCCAACGTCCTGACTTTC.

The sample holds many counts of this clonotype. The chain carries TRBV14 and TRBJ2-7; TRBD1 matches 8 bases. The CDR3 has 16 residues. Germline values: CDR1 SGHDN, CDR2 FVKESK. V shed 3 bases and J 0 bases; nucleotides not matched to a gene: 7. In DNA, the CDR3 is TGTGCCAGCAGCCAGCTCGGACAGGGAAGCTCCTACGAGCAGTACTTC. Encoded protein: CASSQLGQGSSYEQYF.

Ten or more counts support this clonotype. This chain joins TRBV20-1 and TRBJ2-6; weak D call: TRBD1 (5 bases). Germline values: CDR1 DFQATT, CDR2 SNEGSKA (reference sequence). V lost 2 bases and J 3 bases, leaving 11 bases between the germline ends. There are 15 residues in the CDR3. For the CDR3, the DNA is TGCAGTGCTAGACAGGGTGGGGTTGGGGCCAACGTCCTGACTTTC. Its translation: CSARQGGVGANVLTF.

This clonotype was picked up many times. V gene TRBV15 combines with J gene TRBJ2-5, with 11 positions matching TRBD1. The CDR3 sequence is 18 residues long. Germline values: CDR1 LNHNV, CDR2 YYDKDF (reference sequence). With V trimmed by 0 bases and J by 5 bases, 11 bases remained unmatched. The CDR3 sequence: CATSRERPGTGGWETQYF. In DNA, the CDR3 is TGTGCCACCAGCAGAGAACGACCGGGGACAGGGGGATGGGAGACCCAGTACTTC.

Of note for this clonotype: Possible read error: a much larger clone is one base away. The chain recombines TRBV7-2 with TRBJ1-5, with no clear D. The CDR3 has 15 residues. CDR1 and CDR2 (germline): SGHTA, FQGNSA. V lost 5 bases, J lost 3 bases, and 14 bases lay in between. DNA of the CDR3: TGTGCCAGCAGCGAATCAGGACTTTCCAATCAGCCCCAGCATTTT. Encoded protein: CASSESGLSNQPQHF.